One sample yielded the 15 T cell receptor beta chains listed below, sequenced in a study of blood T cell repertoires in COVID-19. This table comes from immunoSEQ multiplex PCR, and its TCRdb copy is limited to in-frame clones, with some not included. The sample records more than 90,000 clones, around 80% being singletons. The material sequenced was peripheral blood. Receptors originate from a man between 65 and 85 years old with acute or convalescent COVID-19.

The rearrangement links TRBV9 to TRBJ2-2, with D maybe TRBD2 (6 bases). CDR1 and CDR2 from the germline V gene are SGDLS and YYNGEE. Trimming shortened V by 3 bases and J by 8 bases, and 14 bases separated the two germline ends. The CDR3 contains 14 residues. The CDR3 DNA reads as TGTGCCAGCAGCGCCGTAAGGGAGGTTGGGGAGCTGTTTTTT. Translating gives CASSAVREVGELFF.

The chain joins TRBV7-9 to TRBJ2-7, with TRBD2 identical over 10 bases. The CDR3 totals 17 residues. CDR1 is SEHNR and CDR2 is FQNEAQ in the germline V gene (reference sequence). J gave up 1 base and V 3 bases, and 9 bases lay outside the gene matches. CDR3 bases: TGTGCCAGCAGCTTCGGTAGCGGGAGGTCGGGTTCCTACGAGCAGTACTTC. Residues: CASSFGSGRSGSYEQYF.

This clone was observed at least ten times. V is TRBV5-8 and J is TRBJ1-1; 8 bases match TRBD1. This CDR3 has 14 amino acids. The J segment lost 3 bases and the V segment lost 4 bases, leaving 5 bases of the junction unmatched. Germline V gives CDR1 SGHTS, CDR2 YDEGEE. The CDR3 here is CASSPRQGYTEAFF. The CDR3 bases are TGTGCCAGCAGCCCGAGACAGGGGTACACTGAAGCTTTCTTT.

V usage is TRBV3-1 (or the pseudogene TRBV3-2) and J usage is TRBJ2-7, with 7 bases aligning to TRBD1. The CDR3 contains 15 residues. CDR1 is LGHDT and CDR2 is YNNKEL in the germline V gene (reference sequence). The junction had 8 bases not matched to a gene; V was cut back by 3 bases and J by 3 bases. The CDR3 loop is CASSQVGQNRYEQYF. The CDR3, as DNA: TGTGCCAGCAGCCAGGTGGGACAGAACCGCTACGAGCAGTACTTC.

In its sample, this clone was seen once. DNA of the CDR3: TGTGCCAGCCGCCGGACAGGGAACAATCAGCCCCAGCATTTT. Its protein is CASRRTGNNQPQHF. The V call is TRBV6-2 or TRBV6-3, the J call TRBJ1-5, with 8 bases that match TRBD1. CDR3 length: 14 amino acids. Trimming cost V 8 bases and J 3 bases; bases outside gene matches: 6. CDR1 MNHEY and CDR2 SVGEGT come from the germline V gene.

J is TRBJ2-7 and V is TRBV18, with TRBD1 matching 8 bases. The CDR3 is 14 residues long. Per germline, CDR1 KGHSH and CDR2 LQKENI. V shed 3 bases and J 1 base; nucleotides not matched to a gene: 2. CDR3 bases: TGTGCCAGCTCACCCCAGGGGGCTTCCTACGAGCAGTACTTC. Translating gives CASSPQGASYEQYF.

V usage is TRBV11-1 and J usage is TRBJ2-5; D uncertain. This CDR3 is 14 amino acids long. The germline CDR1 and CDR2 sequences are SGHAT and FQDESV (reference sequence). V shed 0 bases and J shed 3 bases, with 8 bases lying between them. The CDR3 here is CASSLANTEETQYF. The CDR3 DNA follows: TGTGCCAGCAGCTTAGCGAACACAGAAGAGACCCAGTACTTC.

The V gene is TRBV11-2, the J gene TRBJ1-3; D perhaps matches TRBD1 (6 bases). The CDR3 loop spans 12 amino acids. The V and J ends lost 4 bases and 10 bases respectively, with 11 bases between them. Looked up from germline, CDR1 is SGHAT and CDR2 is FQNNGV. The CDR3 loop reads CASSYSGTTIYF. The DNA for the CDR3 is TGTGCCAGCAGCTACTCCGGGACAACCATATATTTT.

As to this clone: Additional DNA sequences in this sample encode the identical CDR3. This chain connects TRBV11-2 to TRBJ1-5; D is possibly TRBD1 (6 bases). The CDR3 covers 15 residues. V shed 1 base and J shed 3 bases, with 10 bases lying between them. Germline V gene data show CDR1 as SGHAT and CDR2 as FQNNGV. CDR3 residues: CASSLGQVNNQPQHF. CDR3 DNA sequence: TGTGCCAGCAGCTTAGGACAGGTCAACAATCAGCCCCAGCATTTT.

The chain joins TRBV7-3 to TRBJ2-1; 8 bases align to TRBD2. This CDR3 has 15 residues. Germline CDR1 reads SGHTA; CDR2 reads FQGTGA. After removal of 0 bases from V and 9 bases from J, the junction contained 7 bases not matched to a gene. Written as DNA, the CDR3 is TGTGCCAGCAGCTTAACGGTTAGCGGGGTTGTTGAGCAGTTCTTC. This gives the protein CASSLTVSGVVEQFF.

CDR3 region: CASNQGRDVGGYTF. For the CDR3, the DNA is TGTGCCAGCAACCAAGGTCGGGATGTCGGGGGCTACACCTTC. The V gene is TRBV28, the J gene TRBJ1-2; D not resolved. The germline V gene encodes CDR1 MDHEN and CDR2 SYDVKM. The CDR3 loop spans 14 amino acids. With 7 bases removed from V and 8 bases from J, the gap between germline ends came to 20 bases.

J is TRBJ2-7 and V is TRBV11-3, with 8 bases fitting TRBD2. In germline, CDR1 is SGHNT, CDR2 YENEEA. There are 17 residues in the CDR3. With 5 bases clipped from V and 2 bases from J, the junction kept 14 bases outside the gene matches. The CDR3 loop reads CASSQPYGGRCAYEQYF. The CDR3 nucleotides are TGTGCCAGCAGCCAGCCTTATGGCGGGAGGTGCGCCTACGAGCAGTACTTC.

The rearrangement links TRBV4-3 to TRBJ1-1; maybe TRBD1 (5 bases). V lost 0 bases and J 8 bases, leaving 10 bases between the germline ends. This CDR3 contains 13 residues. Germline CDR1 and CDR2: LGHNA and YSLEER. Here the CDR3 DNA reads TGCGCCAGCAGCCAAGATCGGGCAGGGGAAGCTTTCTTT. Protein sequence: CASSQDRAGEAFF.

The J gene is TRBJ1-3, the V gene TRBV6-1; D unclear. The CDR3 is 16 amino acids. CDR1 is MNHNS, CDR2 SASEGT, per germline. V was pared by 4 bases and J by 3 bases, with 16 bases between. This chain's CDR3 is CASSVGGSLYGNTIYF. In nucleotides, the CDR3 is TGTGCCAGCAGTGTTGGAGGGTCGCTTTATGGAAACACCATATATTTT.

This sequence joins TRBV4-3 and TRBJ2-3; D gene unclear. CDR3 length equals 14 residues. Germline V gene data show CDR1 as LGHNA and CDR2 as YSLEER. Between the trimmed V and J ends, which lost 4 bases and 2 bases, there was a span of 10 bases. CDR3 coding DNA: TGCGCCAGCAGCCCTCTGAGCCACACAGATACGCAGTATTTT. Protein product: CASSPLSHTDTQYF.